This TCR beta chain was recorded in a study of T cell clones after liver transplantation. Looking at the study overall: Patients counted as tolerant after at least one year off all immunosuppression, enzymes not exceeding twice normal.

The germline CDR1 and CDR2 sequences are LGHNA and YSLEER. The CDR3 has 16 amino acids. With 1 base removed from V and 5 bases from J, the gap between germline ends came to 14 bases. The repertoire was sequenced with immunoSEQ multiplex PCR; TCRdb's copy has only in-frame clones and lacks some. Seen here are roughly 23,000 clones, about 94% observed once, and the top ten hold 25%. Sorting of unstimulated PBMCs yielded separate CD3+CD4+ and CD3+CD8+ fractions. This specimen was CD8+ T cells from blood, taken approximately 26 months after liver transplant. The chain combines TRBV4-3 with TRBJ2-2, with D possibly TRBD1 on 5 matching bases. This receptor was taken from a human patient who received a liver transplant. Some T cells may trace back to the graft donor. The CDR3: CASSQGWGSETGELFF. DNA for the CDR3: TGCGCCAGCAGCCAAGGGTGGGGCTCGGAGACCGGGGAGCTGTTTTTT.